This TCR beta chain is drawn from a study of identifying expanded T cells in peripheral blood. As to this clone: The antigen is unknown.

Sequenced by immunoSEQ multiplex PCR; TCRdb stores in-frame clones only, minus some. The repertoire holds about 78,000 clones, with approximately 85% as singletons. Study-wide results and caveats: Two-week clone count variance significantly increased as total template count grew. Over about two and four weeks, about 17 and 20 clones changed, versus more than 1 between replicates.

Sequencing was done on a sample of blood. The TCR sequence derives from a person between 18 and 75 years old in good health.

The DNA of the CDR3 is TGTGCCAGCAGCCCCCGTGGAGCGCTCGATGAGCAGTTCTTC. Translated: CASSPRGALDEQFF. V is TRBV27 and J is TRBJ2-1, with D hard to call. Germline V gene lookup returns CDR1 MNHEY and CDR2 SMNVEV (reference sequence). This CDR3 spans 14 amino acids. Trimming cost V 6 bases and J 8 bases, with 17 bases left between them.